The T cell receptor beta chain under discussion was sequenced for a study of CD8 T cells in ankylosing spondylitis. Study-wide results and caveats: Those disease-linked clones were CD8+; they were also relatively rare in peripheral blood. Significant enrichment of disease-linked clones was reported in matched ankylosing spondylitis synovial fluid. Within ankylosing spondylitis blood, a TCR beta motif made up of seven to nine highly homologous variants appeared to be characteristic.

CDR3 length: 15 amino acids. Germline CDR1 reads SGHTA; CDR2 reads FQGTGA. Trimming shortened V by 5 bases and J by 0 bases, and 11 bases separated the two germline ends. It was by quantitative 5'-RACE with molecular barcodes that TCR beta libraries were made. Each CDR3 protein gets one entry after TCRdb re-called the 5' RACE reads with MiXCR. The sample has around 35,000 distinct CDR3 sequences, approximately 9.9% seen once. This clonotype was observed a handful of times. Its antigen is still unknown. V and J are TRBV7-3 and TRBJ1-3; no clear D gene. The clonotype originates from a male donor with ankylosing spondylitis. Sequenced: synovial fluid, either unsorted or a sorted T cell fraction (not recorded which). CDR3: CASSKDGSSGNTIYF. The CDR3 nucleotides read TGTGCCAGCAGCAAGGACGGGAGCTCTGGAAACACCATATATTTT.